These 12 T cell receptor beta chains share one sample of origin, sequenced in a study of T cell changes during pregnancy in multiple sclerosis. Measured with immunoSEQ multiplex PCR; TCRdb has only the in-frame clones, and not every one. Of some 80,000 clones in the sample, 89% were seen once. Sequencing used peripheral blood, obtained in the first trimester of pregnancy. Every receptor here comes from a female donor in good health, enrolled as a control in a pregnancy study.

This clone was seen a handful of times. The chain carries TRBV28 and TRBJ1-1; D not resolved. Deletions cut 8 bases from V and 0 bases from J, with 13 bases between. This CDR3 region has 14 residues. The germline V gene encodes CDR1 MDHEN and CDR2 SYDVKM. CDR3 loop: CASVSPGMNTEAFF. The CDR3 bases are TGTGCCAGCGTATCCCCAGGTATGAACACTGAAGCTTTCTTT.

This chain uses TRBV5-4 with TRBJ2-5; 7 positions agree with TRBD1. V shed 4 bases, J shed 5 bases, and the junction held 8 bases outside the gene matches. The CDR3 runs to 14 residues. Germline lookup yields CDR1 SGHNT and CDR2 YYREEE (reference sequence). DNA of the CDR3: TGTGCCAGCAGCCCTACAGGGGTTAGGGAGACCCAGTACTTC. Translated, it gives CASSPTGVRETQYF.

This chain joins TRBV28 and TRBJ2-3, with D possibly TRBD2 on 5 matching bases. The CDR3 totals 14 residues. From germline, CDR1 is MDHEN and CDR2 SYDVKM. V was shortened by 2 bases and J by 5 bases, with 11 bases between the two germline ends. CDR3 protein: CASSLPEGIDTQYF. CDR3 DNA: TGTGCCAGCAGTTTACCCGAGGGAATAGATACGCAGTATTTT. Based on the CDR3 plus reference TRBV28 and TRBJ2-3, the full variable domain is DVKVTQSSRYLVKRTGEKVFLECVQDMDHENMFWYRQDPGLGLRLIYFSYDVKMKEKGDIPEGYSVSREKKERFSLILESASTNQTSMYLCASSLPEGIDTQYFGPGTRLTVL.

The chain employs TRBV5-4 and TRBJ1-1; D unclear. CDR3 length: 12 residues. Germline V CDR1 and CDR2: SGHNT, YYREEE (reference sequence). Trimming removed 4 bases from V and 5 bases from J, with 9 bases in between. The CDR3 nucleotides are TGTGCCAGCAGCCTCTGGAGTACTGAAGCTTTCTTT. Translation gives CASSLWSTEAFF.

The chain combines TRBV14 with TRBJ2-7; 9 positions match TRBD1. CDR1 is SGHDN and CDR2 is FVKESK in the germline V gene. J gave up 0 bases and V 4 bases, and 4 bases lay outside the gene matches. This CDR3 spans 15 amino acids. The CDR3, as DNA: TGTGCCAGCAGCCTGGGACAGGGCCCCTCCTACGAGCAGTACTTC. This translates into CASSLGQGPSYEQYF.

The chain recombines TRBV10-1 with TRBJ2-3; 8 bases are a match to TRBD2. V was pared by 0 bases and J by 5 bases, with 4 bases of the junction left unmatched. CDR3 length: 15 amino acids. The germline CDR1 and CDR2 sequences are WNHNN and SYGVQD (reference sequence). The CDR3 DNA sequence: TGCGCCAGCAGTGAGTCGAGCACTAGCGGAGATACGCAGTATTTT. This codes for CASSESSTSGDTQYF.

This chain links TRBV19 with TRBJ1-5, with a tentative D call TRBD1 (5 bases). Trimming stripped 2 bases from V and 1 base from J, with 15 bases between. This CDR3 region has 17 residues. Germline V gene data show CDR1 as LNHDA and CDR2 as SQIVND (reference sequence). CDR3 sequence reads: CASSIPLRRASNQPQHF. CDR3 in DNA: TGTGCCAGTAGTATACCCCTGCGCAGGGCGAGCAATCAGCCCCAGCATTTT.

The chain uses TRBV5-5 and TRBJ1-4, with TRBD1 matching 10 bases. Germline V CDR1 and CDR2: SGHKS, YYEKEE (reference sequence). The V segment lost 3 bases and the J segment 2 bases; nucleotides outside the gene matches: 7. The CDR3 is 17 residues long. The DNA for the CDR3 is TGTGCCAGCAGCTATAGGGACAGGGGAGTTACTAATGAAAAACTGTTTTTT. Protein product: CASSYRDRGVTNEKLFF.

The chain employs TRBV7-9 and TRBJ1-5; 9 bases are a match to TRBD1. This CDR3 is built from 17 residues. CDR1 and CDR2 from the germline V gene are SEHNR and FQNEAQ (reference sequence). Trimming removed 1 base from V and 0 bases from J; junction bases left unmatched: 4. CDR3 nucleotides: TGTGCCAGCAGCTTAGGGCAGGACAGGGGTAGCAATCAGCCCCAGCATTTT. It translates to CASSLGQDRGSNQPQHF. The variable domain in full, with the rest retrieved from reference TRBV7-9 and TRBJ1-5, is DTGVSQNPRHKITKRGQNVTFRCDPISEHNRLYWYRQTLGQGPEFLTYFQNEAQLEKSRLLSDRFSAERPKGSFSTLEIQRTEQGDSAMYLCASSLGQDRGSNQPQHFGDGTRLSIL.

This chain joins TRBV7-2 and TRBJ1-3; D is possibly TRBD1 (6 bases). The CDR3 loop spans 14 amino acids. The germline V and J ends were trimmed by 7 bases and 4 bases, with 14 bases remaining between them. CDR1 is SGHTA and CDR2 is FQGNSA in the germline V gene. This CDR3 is CASNLQGLGNTIYF. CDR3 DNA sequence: TGTGCCAGCAACCTACAGGGACTAGGAAACACCATATATTTT.

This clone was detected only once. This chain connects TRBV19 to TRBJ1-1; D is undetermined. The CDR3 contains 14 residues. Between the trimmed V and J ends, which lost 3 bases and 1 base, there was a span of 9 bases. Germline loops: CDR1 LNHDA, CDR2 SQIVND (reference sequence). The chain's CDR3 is CASSMYGENTEAFF. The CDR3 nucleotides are TGTGCCAGTAGTATGTACGGAGAGAACACTGAAGCTTTCTTT.

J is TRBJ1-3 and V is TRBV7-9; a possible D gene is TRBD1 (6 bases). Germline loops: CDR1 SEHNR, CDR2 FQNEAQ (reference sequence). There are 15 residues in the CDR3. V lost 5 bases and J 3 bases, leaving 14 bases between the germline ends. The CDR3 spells CASSHQTGFGNTIYF. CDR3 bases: TGTGCCAGCAGCCATCAGACAGGTTTTGGAAACACCATATATTTT.